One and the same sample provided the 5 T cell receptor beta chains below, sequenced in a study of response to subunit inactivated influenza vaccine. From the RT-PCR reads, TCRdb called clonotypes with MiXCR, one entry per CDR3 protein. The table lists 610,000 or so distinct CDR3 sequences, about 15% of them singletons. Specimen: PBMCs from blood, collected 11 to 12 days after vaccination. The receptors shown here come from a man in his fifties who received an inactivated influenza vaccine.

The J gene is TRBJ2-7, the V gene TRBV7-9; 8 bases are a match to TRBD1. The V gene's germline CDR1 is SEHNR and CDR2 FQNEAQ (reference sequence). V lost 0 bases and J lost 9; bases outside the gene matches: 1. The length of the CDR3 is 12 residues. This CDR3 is CASSLAGTGQYF. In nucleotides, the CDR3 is TGTGCCAGCAGCTTAGCCGGGACAGGGCAGTACTTC.

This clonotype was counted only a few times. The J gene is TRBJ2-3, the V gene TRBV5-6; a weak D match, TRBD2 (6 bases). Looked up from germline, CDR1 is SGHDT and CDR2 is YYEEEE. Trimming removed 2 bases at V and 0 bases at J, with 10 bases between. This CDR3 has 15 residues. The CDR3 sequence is CASSFTGLSTDTQYF. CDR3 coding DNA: TGTGCCAGCAGCTTTACGGGACTTAGCACAGATACGCAGTATTTT.

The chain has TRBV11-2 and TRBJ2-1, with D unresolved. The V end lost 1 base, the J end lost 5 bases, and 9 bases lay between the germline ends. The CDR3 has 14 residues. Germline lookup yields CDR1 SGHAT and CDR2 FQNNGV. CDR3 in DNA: TGTGCCAGCAGCTTAGGCAGATTAAACAATGAGCAGTTCTTC. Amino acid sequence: CASSLGRLNNEQFF. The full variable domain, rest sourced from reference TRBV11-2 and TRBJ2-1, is EAGVAQSPRYKIIEKRQSVAFWCNPISGHATLYWYQQILGQGPKLLIQFQNNGVVDDSQLPKDRFSAERLKGVDSTLKIQPAKLEDSAVYLCASSLGRLNNEQFFGPGTRLTVL.

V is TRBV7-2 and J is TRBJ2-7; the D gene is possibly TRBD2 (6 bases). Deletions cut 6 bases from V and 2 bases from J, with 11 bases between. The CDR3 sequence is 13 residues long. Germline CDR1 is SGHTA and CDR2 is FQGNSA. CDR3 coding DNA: TGTGCCAGCAGTTGGCGGGATACCTACGAGCAGTACTTC. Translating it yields CASSWRDTYEQYF.

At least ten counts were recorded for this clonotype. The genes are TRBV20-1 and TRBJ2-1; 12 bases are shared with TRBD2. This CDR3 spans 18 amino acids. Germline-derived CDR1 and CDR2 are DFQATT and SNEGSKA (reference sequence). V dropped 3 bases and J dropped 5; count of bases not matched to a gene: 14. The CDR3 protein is CSASYDPSGRVKDNEQFF. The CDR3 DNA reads TGCAGTGCTAGTTATGATCCTAGCGGGAGGGTTAAGGACAATGAGCAGTTCTTC.